This entry is about one TCR beta chain. As yet, its antigen is unknown. The entry originates in a study of cytomegalovirus exposure and HLA in healthy donors. The length of the CDR3 is 12 residues. V trimming: 2 bases; J trimming: 7 bases; junction bases outside the gene matches: 1. CDR1 and CDR2 (germline): SGHVS, FQNEAQ. PCR involved 60 Vbeta and 13 Jbeta primers. Produced via immunoSEQ multiplex PCR; TCRdb's table is partial and in-frame only. The sample contains under 150,000 clones, roughly 83% of which appear only once. Whole-study results and caveats: Donors belonging to an Asian-associated ancestry cluster reportedly showed fewer N-insertions in productive TCRs than the 666-donor mean, according to what a later analysis found. Reports indicate that TCR beta sequences accurately predicted the HLA-A and HLA-B alleles of most subjects. According to an earlier analysis, most TCR beta V segments yielded productive rearrangements about 90% or about 30% of the time. Researchers reported from a later analysis that most CMV-associated TCR beta chains appeared HLA-restricted.

The clonotype originates from a middle-aged man in good health and CMV-seropositive. The specimen sequenced was PBMCs. V gene TRBV7-8 combines with J gene TRBJ1-1; TRBD1 agrees at 7 bases. The CDR3 is CASSLRDSEAFF. CDR3 in DNA: TGTGCCAGCAGCTTAAGGGACAGTGAAGCTTTCTTT.